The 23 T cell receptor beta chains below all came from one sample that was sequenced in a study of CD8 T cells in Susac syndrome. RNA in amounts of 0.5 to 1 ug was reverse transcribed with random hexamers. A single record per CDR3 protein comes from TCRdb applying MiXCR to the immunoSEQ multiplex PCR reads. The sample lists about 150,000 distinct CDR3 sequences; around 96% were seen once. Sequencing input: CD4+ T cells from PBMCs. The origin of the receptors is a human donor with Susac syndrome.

The DNA of the CDR3 is TGTGCCAGCAGTCCTTACACCAGCGGAAACAACAATGAGCAGTTCTTC. Protein product: CASSPYTSGNNNEQFF. The genes are TRBV13 and TRBJ2-1, with D maybe TRBD2 (5 bases). Germline loops: CDR1 PRHDT, CDR2 FYEKMQ (reference sequence). V dropped 6 bases and J dropped 5 bases, with 20 bases sitting between them. The CDR3 has 16 residues.

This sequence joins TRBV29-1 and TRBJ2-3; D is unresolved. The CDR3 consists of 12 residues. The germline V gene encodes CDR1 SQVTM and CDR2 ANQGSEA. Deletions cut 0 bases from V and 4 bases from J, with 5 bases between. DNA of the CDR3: TGCAGCGTTGAAGATCAAGCAGATACGCAGTATTTT. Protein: CSVEDQADTQYF.

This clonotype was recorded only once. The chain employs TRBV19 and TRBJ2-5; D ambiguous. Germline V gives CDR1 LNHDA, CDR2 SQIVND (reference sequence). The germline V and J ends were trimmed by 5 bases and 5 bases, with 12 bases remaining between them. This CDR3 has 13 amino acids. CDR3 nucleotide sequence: TGTGCCAGTAGTCGAGGTGTTTCGGAGACCCAGTACTTC. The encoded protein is CASSRGVSETQYF.

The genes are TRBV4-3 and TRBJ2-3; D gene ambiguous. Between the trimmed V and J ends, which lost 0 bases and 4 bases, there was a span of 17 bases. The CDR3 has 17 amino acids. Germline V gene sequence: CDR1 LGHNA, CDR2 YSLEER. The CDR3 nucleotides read TGCGCCAGCAGCCAAGAAATCGGCAGGTATACGGCAGATACGCAGTATTTT. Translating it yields CASSQEIGRYTADTQYF.

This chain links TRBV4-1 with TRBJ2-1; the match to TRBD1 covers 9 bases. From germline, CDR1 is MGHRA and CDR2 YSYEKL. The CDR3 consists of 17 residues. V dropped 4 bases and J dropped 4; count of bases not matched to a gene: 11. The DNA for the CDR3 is TGCGCCAGCAGCCCCCCAGAGGACAGGGGTTTATACAATGAGCAGTTCTTC. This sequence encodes CASSPPEDRGLYNEQFF.

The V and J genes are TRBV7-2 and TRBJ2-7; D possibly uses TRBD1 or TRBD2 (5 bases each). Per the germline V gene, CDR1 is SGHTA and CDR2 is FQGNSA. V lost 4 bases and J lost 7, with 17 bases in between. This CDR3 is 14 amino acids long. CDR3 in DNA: TGTGCCAGCAGCTCCGGGACCGCGCTATTGGAGCAGTACTTC. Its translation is CASSSGTALLEQYF.

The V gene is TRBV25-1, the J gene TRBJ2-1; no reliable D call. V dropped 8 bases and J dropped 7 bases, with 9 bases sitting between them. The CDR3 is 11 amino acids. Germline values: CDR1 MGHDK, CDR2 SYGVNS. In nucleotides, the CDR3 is TGTGCCAGCCGGTTGGCGAATGAGCAGTTCTTC. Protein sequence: CASRLANEQFF.

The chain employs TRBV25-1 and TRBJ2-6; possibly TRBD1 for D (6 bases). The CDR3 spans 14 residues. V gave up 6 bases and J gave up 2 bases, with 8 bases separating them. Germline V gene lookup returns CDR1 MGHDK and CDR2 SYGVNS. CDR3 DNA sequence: TGTGCCAGCAGCCGGACAGCTGGGGCCAACGTCCTGACTTTC. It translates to CASSRTAGANVLTF.

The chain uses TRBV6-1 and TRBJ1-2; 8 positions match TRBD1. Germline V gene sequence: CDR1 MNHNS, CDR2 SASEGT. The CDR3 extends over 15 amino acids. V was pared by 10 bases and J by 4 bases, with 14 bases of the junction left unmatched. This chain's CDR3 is CAITGGQGALYGYTF. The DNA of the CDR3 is TGTGCCATCACAGGGGGGCAGGGGGCACTCTATGGCTACACCTTC.

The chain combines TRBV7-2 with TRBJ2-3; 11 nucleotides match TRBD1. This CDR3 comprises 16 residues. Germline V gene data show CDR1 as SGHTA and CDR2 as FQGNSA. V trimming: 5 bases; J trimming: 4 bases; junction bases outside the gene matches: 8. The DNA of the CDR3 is TGTGCCAGCAGCACACGGGGACAGGGGGGGGCAGATACGCAGTATTTT. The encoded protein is CASSTRGQGGADTQYF.

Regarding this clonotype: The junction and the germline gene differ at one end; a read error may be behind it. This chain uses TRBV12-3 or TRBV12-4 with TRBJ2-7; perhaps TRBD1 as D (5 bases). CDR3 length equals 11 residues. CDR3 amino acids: CASSRQSGPVF. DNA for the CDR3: TGTGCCAGCAGCCGACAGTCAGGCCCCGTCTTC.

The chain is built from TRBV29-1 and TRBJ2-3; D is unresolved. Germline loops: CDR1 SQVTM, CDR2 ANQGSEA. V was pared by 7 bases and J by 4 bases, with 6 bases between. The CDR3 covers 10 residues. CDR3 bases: TGCAGCGCCCGGGCAGATACGCAGTATTTT. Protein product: CSARADTQYF.

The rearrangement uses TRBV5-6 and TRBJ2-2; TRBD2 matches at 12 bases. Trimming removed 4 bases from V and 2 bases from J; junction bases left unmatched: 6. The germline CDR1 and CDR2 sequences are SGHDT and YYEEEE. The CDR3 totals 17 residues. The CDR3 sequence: CASSLRTSGVNTGELFF. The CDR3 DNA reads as TGTGCCAGCAGCCTCCGGACTAGCGGGGTTAACACCGGGGAGCTGTTTTTT.

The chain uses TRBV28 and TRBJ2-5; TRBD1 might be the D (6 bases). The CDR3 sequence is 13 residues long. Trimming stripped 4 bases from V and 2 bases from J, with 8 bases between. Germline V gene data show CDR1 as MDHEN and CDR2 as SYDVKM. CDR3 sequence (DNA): TGTGCCAGCAGTTCCGGACAGCAAGAGACCCAGTACTTC. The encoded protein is CASSSGQQETQYF.

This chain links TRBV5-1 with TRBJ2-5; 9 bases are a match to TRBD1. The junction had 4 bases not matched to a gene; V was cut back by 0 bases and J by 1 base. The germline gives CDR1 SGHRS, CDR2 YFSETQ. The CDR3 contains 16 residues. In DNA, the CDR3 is TGCGCCAGCAGCTTGGCTCCGGGACAGGGCCAAGAGACCCAGTACTTC. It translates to CASSLAPGQGQETQYF.

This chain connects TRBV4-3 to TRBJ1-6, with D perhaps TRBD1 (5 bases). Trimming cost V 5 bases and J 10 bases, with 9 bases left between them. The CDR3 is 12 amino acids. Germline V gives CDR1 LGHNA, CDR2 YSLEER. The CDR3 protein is CASSRGQSPLHF. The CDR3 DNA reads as TGCGCCAGCAGCAGGGGTCAATCACCCCTCCACTTT.

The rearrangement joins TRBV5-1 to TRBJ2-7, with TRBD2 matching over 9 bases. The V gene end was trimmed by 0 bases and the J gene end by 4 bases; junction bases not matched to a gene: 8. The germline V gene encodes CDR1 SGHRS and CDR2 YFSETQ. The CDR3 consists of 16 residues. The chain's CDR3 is CASSLAVGGGGYEQYF. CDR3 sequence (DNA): TGCGCCAGCAGCTTGGCCGTTGGCGGGGGGGGGTACGAGCAGTACTTC.

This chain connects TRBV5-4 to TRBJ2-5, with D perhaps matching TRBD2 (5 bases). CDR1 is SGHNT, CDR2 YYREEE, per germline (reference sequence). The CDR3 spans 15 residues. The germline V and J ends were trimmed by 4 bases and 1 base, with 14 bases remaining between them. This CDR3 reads CASSPARGFQETQYF. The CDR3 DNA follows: TGTGCCAGCAGCCCGGCCCGGGGTTTCCAAGAGACCCAGTACTTC.

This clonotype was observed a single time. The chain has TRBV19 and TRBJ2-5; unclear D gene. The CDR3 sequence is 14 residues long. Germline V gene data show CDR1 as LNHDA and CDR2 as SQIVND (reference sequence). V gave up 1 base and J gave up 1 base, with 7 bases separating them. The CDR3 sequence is CASSIGIVQETQYF. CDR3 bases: TGTGCCAGTAGTATAGGAATCGTCCAAGAGACCCAGTACTTC.

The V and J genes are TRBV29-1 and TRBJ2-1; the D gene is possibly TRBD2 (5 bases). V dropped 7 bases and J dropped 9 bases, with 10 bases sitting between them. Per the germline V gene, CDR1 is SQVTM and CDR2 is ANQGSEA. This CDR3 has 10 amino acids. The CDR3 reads CSATGGEQFF. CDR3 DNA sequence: TGCAGCGCCACCGGAGGTGAGCAGTTCTTC.

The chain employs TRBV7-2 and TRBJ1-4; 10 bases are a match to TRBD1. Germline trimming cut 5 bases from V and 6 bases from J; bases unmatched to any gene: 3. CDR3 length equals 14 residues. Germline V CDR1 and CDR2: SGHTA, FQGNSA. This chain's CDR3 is CASSQDRGDEKLFF. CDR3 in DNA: TGTGCCAGCAGCCAGGACAGGGGGGATGAAAAACTGTTTTTT.

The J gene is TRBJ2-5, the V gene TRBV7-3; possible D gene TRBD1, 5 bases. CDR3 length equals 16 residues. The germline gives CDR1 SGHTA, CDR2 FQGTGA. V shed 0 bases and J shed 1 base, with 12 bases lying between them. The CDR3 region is CASSLTPGLGQETQYF. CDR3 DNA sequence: TGTGCCAGCAGCTTAACCCCAGGGCTGGGCCAAGAGACCCAGTACTTC.

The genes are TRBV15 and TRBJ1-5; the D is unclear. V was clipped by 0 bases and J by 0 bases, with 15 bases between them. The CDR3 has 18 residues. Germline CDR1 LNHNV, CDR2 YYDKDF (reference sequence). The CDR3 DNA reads TGTGCCACCAGCAGAGATAGGCCCGGGGATTATAGCAATCAGCCCCAGCATTTT. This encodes CATSRDRPGDYSNQPQHF.